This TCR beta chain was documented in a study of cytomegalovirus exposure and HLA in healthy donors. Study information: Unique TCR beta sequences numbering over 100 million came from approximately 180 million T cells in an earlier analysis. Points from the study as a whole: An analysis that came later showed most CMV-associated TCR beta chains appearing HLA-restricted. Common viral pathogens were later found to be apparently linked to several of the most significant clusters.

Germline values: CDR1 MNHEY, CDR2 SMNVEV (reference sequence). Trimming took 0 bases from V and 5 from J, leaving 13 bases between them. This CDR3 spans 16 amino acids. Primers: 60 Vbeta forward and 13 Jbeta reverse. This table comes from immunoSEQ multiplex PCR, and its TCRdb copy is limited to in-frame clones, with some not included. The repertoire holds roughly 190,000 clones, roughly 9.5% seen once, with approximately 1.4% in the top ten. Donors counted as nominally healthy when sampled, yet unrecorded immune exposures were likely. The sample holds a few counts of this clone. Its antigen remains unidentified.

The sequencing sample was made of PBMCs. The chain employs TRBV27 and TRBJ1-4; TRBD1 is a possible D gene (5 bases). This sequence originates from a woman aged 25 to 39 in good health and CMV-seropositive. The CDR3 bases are TGTGCCAGCAGTTTATCGATAGGGGTGGGAAATGAAAAACTGTTTTTT. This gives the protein CASSLSIGVGNEKLFF.